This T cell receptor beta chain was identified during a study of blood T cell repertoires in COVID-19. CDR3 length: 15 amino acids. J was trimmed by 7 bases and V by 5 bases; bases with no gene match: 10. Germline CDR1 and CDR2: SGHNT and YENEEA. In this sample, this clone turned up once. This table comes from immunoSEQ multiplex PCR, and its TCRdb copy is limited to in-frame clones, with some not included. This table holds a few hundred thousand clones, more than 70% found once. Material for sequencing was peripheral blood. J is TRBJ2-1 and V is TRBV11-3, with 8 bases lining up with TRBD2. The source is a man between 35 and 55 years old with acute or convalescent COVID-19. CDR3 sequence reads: CASSLLPGGGNEQFF. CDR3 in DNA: TGTGCCAGCAGCCTCCTACCGGGAGGGGGTAATGAGCAGTTCTTC.